A single sample is the source of the 27 T cell receptor beta chains below, sequenced in a study of T-cell memory formation after mild COVID-19. One entry per CDR3 protein results from TCRdb running MiXCR on the 5' RACE reads. The repertoire consists of hundreds of thousands of distinct CDR3 sequences, with about 20% occurring once and the leading ten covering 7% to 9%. The sequenced sample consisted of PBMCs or a T cell subset sorted from them (not recorded which). The receptors shown here come from an adult woman who had mild COVID-19 (a few samples of this study predate the infection). Cell type and time point are not known.

This chain's CDR3 is CASSSGEERNQPQHF. The CDR3 region has the DNA TGTGCCAGCAGTTCGGGGGAGGAACGCAATCAGCCCCAGCATTTT. The chain employs TRBV12-3 or TRBV12-4 and TRBJ1-5; a possible D gene is TRBD1 (5 bases). The V and J ends lost 4 bases and 2 bases respectively, with 12 bases between them. The CDR3 sequence is 15 residues long.

This clonotype has only a few counts. This chain joins TRBV12-3 or TRBV12-4 and TRBJ2-7; 7 bases fit TRBD1. This CDR3 spans 14 amino acids. Trimming at V came to 5 bases and at J to 2 bases, leaving 6 bases not matched to a gene. CDR3 protein: CASSMGQLTYEQYF. The CDR3 nucleotides are TGTGCCAGCAGTATGGGACAGCTTACCTACGAGCAGTACTTC.

This clonotype has just a few counts. The chain has TRBV11-2 and TRBJ2-1; 7 bases match TRBD2. The germline gives CDR1 SGHAT, CDR2 FQNNGV. The CDR3 has 14 residues. Trimming took 4 bases from V and 5 from J; bases not matched to a gene: 5. In DNA, the CDR3 is TGTGCCAGCAGCTCCATCAGCGGGAACAATGAGCAGTTCTTC. Translated, it gives CASSSISGNNEQFF.

The chain is built from TRBV12-3 or TRBV12-4 and TRBJ1-2; 7 bases are a match to TRBD1. The length of the CDR3 is 13 residues. With V trimmed by 5 bases and J by 0 bases, 0 bases remained unmatched. CDR3 residues: CASSGTANYGYTF. CDR3 bases: TGTGCCAGCAGTGGGACAGCTAACTATGGCTACACCTTC.

This clonotype was seen only a few times. The gene calls are TRBV6-1 and TRBJ1-5, with 8 bases that match TRBD1. CDR1 and CDR2 from the germline V gene are MNHNS and SASEGT. The V gene end was trimmed by 6 bases and the J gene end by 4 bases; junction bases not matched to a gene: 5. CDR3 length equals 14 residues. The CDR3 sequence is CASRGQGTNQPQHF. The CDR3 region has the DNA TGTGCCAGCAGAGGACAGGGCACGAATCAGCCCCAGCATTTT.

This clonotype was counted a few times. V is TRBV11-2 and J is TRBJ2-3, with no clear D. The germline gives CDR1 SGHAT, CDR2 FQNNGV. Trimming removed 1 base at V and 4 bases at J, with 12 bases between. The CDR3 is made up of 15 amino acids. CDR3 nucleotide sequence: TGTGCCAGCAGCTTAGGGCCTTCTAGGGCAGATACGCAGTATTTT. Its translation is CASSLGPSRADTQYF.

This chain joins TRBV25-1 and TRBJ1-2, with a weak D call TRBD1 (6 bases). Between the trimmed V and J ends, which lost 1 base and 3 bases, there was a span of 21 bases. Germline CDR1 is MGHDK and CDR2 is SYGVNS. This CDR3 is 18 amino acids long. CDR3 amino acids: CASSESGPQGIGDYGYTF. CDR3 DNA sequence: TGTGCCAGCAGTGAATCCGGCCCACAGGGTATCGGGGACTATGGCTACACCTTC.

J is TRBJ1-2 and V is TRBV5-1, with TRBD1 identical over 7 bases. The CDR3 length is 13 residues. Losses at the gene ends were 4 bases for V and 3 bases for J; bases not matched to a gene: 3. CDR1 is SGHRS and CDR2 is YFSETQ in the germline V gene. The CDR3 DNA reads as TGCGCCAGCAGCCGAGACAGGGACTATGGCTACACCTTC. This encodes CASSRDRDYGYTF.

This clonotype was seen ten or more times. The chain is built from TRBV5-1 and TRBJ1-4; D is uncertain. The germline gives CDR1 SGHRS, CDR2 YFSETQ. CDR3 length equals 15 residues. V shed 4 bases and J shed 5 bases, with 15 bases lying between them. The CDR3 nucleotides read TGCGCCAGCAGCCTCCGGCCCTACCCCAATGAAAAACTGTTTTTT. This codes for CASSLRPYPNEKLFF.

V and J are TRBV6-6 and TRBJ1-2; perhaps TRBD1 as D (5 bases). CDR1 and CDR2 (germline): MNHNY, SVGAGI (reference sequence). V lost 2 bases and J 6 bases, leaving 10 bases between the germline ends. This CDR3 is 13 amino acids long. Here the CDR3 reads CASSYTRGDGYTF. CDR3 DNA: TGTGCCAGCAGTTACACGAGGGGTGATGGCTACACCTTC.

There are a few counts of this clonotype. The chain links TRBV11-3 to TRBJ2-1, with TRBD2 matching over 13 bases. CDR3 length: 14 residues. V shed 3 bases and J 9 bases; nucleotides not matched to a gene: 2. Germline V gene lookup returns CDR1 SGHNT and CDR2 YENEEA. In DNA, the CDR3 is TGTGCCAGCAGCTTGGGACTAGCGGGAACTGAGCAGTTCTTC. Encoded protein: CASSLGLAGTEQFF.

A few counts support this clonotype. The chain has TRBV6-5 and TRBJ1-1, with D perhaps TRBD1 (5 bases). In germline, CDR1 is MNHEY, CDR2 SVGAGI. The V gene lost 0 bases and the J gene lost 10 bases, with 18 bases spanning the gap. The CDR3 is 15 amino acids. DNA of the CDR3: TGTGCCAGCAGTTACTCGGGGCTAGGAGCGCAGGTAGCTTTCTTT. Protein sequence: CASSYSGLGAQVAFF.

This clonotype was recorded a few times. V usage is TRBV6-2 or TRBV6-3 and J usage is TRBJ2-3, with D possibly being TRBD1 (6 bases). Germline values: CDR1 MNHEY, CDR2 SVGEGT. V shed 0 bases and J shed 11 bases, with 6 bases lying between them. This CDR3 region has 11 residues. CDR3 residues: CASSYSGQQYF. CDR3 bases: TGTGCCAGCAGTTACTCGGGACAGCAGTATTTT.

This clonotype was counted many times. Written as DNA, the CDR3 is TGTGCCAGCAGCTTGGGGGGCACTGTCTCTGGAAACACCATATATTTT. This sequence encodes CASSLGGTVSGNTIYF. The rearrangement links TRBV7-9 to TRBJ1-3; weak D call: TRBD1 (6 bases). CDR3 size: 16 residues. Germline CDR1 is SEHNR and CDR2 is FQNEAQ (reference sequence). Between the trimmed V and J ends, which lost 3 bases and 0 bases, there was a span of 12 bases.

The rearrangement joins TRBV7-2 to TRBJ1-1; D call uncertain. The CDR3 runs to 13 residues. CDR1 is SGHTA and CDR2 is FQGNSA in the germline V gene. Trimming pared 1 base from V and 6 bases from J, leaving 9 bases between. The DNA of the CDR3 is TGTGCCAGCAGCTTAGTATCCAGCTCTGAAGCTTTCTTT. Encoded protein: CASSLVSSSEAFF.

The chain combines TRBV24-1 with TRBJ2-7; the D call may be TRBD1 or TRBD2 (5 bases each). This CDR3 contains 15 residues. Germline lookup yields CDR1 KGHDR and CDR2 SFDVKD. Trimming took 5 bases from V and 1 from J, leaving 14 bases between them. CDR3 nucleotide sequence: TGTGCCACCAGTGTGGGACGAGGACCGTCCTACGAGCAGTACTTC. It encodes CATSVGRGPSYEQYF.

This clonotype was picked up a small number of times. The chain links TRBV9 to TRBJ1-1; tentative D call: TRBD1 (5 bases). The CDR3 is made up of 14 amino acids. Trimming took off 0 bases at V and 1 base at J, with 7 bases between the two ends. Germline values: CDR1 SGDLS, CDR2 YYNGEE. CDR3 bases: TGTGCCAGCAGCGTAGGGACACCGAACACTGAAGCTTTCTTT. Translated: CASSVGTPNTEAFF.

The chain joins TRBV6-5 to TRBJ2-2; no reliable D call. Germline CDR1 reads MNHEY; CDR2 reads SVGAGI. The germline V and J ends were trimmed by 2 bases and 4 bases, with 5 bases remaining between them. This CDR3 has 13 residues. CDR3 amino acids: CASSYVITGELFF. The CDR3, as DNA: TGTGCCAGCAGTTACGTAATCACCGGGGAGCTGTTTTTT.

The chain recombines TRBV9 with TRBJ2-5, with 7 bases fitting TRBD1. Germline assignment: CDR1 SGDLS and CDR2 YYNGEE. The CDR3 contains 16 residues. The trim removed 0 bases at V and 1 base at J, leaving 6 bases unmatched. CDR3 sequence reads: CASSVATAGGQETQYF. The CDR3 coding sequence is TGTGCCAGCAGCGTAGCTACGGCAGGGGGCCAAGAGACCCAGTACTTC.

The CDR3 spells CAISEAGTDYSNQPQHF. CDR3 bases: TGTGCCATCAGTGAGGCAGGGACAGATTATAGCAATCAGCCCCAGCATTTT. The chain combines TRBV10-3 with TRBJ1-5; 7 bases fit TRBD1. V gave up 2 bases and J gave up 0 bases; unmatched junction bases: 7. CDR3 length: 17 amino acids. Germline lookup yields CDR1 ENHRY and CDR2 SYGVKD.

This rearrangement joins TRBV2 to TRBJ2-7; 9 bases line up with TRBD1. CDR1 and CDR2 from the germline V gene are SNHLY and FYNNEI. Unmatched junction bases numbered 6, after V lost 6 bases and J lost 3 bases. The CDR3 spans 14 residues. The DNA for the CDR3 is TGTGCCAGCAGAGAGCCGGACAGGGGCTACGAGCAGTACTTC. The encoded protein is CASREPDRGYEQYF.

This chain uses TRBV29-1 with TRBJ1-2; 7 bases agree with TRBD1. Per the germline V gene, CDR1 is SQVTM and CDR2 is ANQGSEA. The CDR3 contains 12 residues. V trimming: 6 bases; J trimming: 9 bases; junction bases outside the gene matches: 10. The CDR3 bases are TGCAGCGTAGCGGACAGGTACGCGAGCTACACCTTC. Translating gives CSVADRYASYTF. The complete variable domain, with remaining parts taken from reference TRBV29-1 and TRBJ1-2, reads SAVISQKPSRDICQRGTSLTIQCQVDSQVTMMFWYRQQPGQSLTLIATANQGSEATYESGFVIDKFPISRPNLTFSTLTVSNMSPEDSSIYLCSVADRYASYTFGSGTRLTVV.

This sequence joins TRBV6-6 and TRBJ1-3; D might be TRBD1 (5 bases). CDR1 MNHNY and CDR2 SVGAGI come from the germline V gene (reference sequence). This CDR3 is 17 amino acids long. Between the trimmed V and J ends, which lost 2 bases and 0 bases, there was a span of 14 bases. CDR3 residues: CASSYPRDPRSGNTIYF. CDR3 in DNA: TGTGCCAGCAGTTACCCCCGGGACCCCCGCTCTGGAAACACCATATATTTT.

This chain uses TRBV2 with TRBJ2-7; TRBD2 might be the D (5 bases). V lost 3 bases, J lost 4 bases, and 16 bases lay in between. This CDR3 has 15 amino acids. Looked up from germline, CDR1 is SNHLY and CDR2 is FYNNEI. The CDR3 protein is CASSERAGSGYEQYF. CDR3 DNA sequence: TGTGCCAGCAGTGAGCGGGCCGGGTCGGGTTACGAGCAGTACTTC.

This chain links TRBV19 with TRBJ2-5; D tentatively fits TRBD1 or TRBD2 (6 bases each). The V end lost 4 bases, the J end lost 4 bases, and 16 bases lay between the germline ends. Germline V CDR1 and CDR2: LNHDA, SQIVND (reference sequence). The CDR3 is 15 amino acids. As DNA, the CDR3 is TGTGCCAGTAGTACCGGAACCGGAGGGGGAGAGACCCAGTACTTC. This gives the protein CASSTGTGGGETQYF. The full variable domain, with the rest looked up from reference TRBV19 and TRBJ2-5, is DGGITQSPKYLFRKEGQNVTLSCEQNLNHDAMYWYRQDPGQGLRLIYYSQIVNDFQKGDIAEGYSVSREKKESFPLTVTSAQKNPTAFYLCASSTGTGGGETQYFGPGTRLLVL.

The chain's CDR3 is CASSRAPSNTQETQYF. As DNA, the CDR3 is TGTGCCAGCAGCCGGGCGCCGAGTAATACCCAAGAGACCCAGTACTTC. V usage is TRBV5-5 and J usage is TRBJ2-5; D is undetermined. The V gene's germline CDR1 is SGHKS and CDR2 YYEKEE (reference sequence). CDR3 length: 16 residues. V lost 4 bases to trimming and J lost 1 base, with 17 bases between them.

The rearrangement uses TRBV7-2 and TRBJ2-1, with TRBD2 matching over 11 bases. This CDR3 region has 14 residues. Germline trimming cut 6 bases from V and 8 bases from J; bases unmatched to any gene: 6. Germline assignment: CDR1 SGHTA and CDR2 FQGNSA. The CDR3 coding sequence is TGTGCCAGCAGGAACTGGGGACTAGCGGATGAGCAGTTCTTC. The encoded protein is CASRNWGLADEQFF.